This TCR beta chain was identified in a study of T cells in Graves' hyperthyroidism and ophthalmopathy. The germline CDR1 and CDR2 sequences are SGHVS and FQNEAQ. The V end was cut by 3 bases, the J end by 6 bases, with 14 bases between. The CDR3 extends over 14 amino acids. The TCR beta CDR3 regions underwent amplification using RNA transcripts as the source. The HTBI primer set was used in a first-round RT-PCR of the TCR CDR3. TCRdb processed the multiplex PCR reads anew with MiXCR; each CDR3 protein has one entry. The repertoire holds roughly 500,000 distinct CDR3 sequences, over 35% seen once, with about 43% in the top ten.

This chain links TRBV7-8 with TRBJ1-1, with D maybe TRBD1 (6 bases). The TCR originated in an adult woman with Graves' disease, either hyperthyroidism or ophthalmopathy (not recorded which). The material sequenced was peripheral blood or thyroid tissue (not recorded which). As DNA, the CDR3 is TGTGCCAGCAGCTTGGGGTCCGGGGGCTCTGAAGCTTTCTTT. It codes for CASSLGSGGSEAFF. The complete variable domain, with remaining parts taken from reference TRBV7-8 and TRBJ1-1, reads GAGVSQSPRYKVAKRGQDVALRCDPISGHVSLFWYQQALGQGPEFLTYFQNEAQLDKSGLPSDRFFAERPEGSVSTLKIQRTQQEDSAVYLCASSLGSGGSEAFFGQGTRLTVV.